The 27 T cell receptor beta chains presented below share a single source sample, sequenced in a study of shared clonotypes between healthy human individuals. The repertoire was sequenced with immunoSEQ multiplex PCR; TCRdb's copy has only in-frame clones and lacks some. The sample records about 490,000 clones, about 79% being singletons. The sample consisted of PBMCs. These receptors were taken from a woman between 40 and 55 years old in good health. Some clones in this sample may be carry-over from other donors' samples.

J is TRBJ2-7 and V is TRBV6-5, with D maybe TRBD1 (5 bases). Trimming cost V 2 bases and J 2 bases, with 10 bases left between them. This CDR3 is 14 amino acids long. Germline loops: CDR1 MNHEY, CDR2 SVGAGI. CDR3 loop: CASSYTDNTYEQYF. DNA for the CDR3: TGTGCCAGCAGTTACACGGACAACACCTACGAGCAGTACTTC.

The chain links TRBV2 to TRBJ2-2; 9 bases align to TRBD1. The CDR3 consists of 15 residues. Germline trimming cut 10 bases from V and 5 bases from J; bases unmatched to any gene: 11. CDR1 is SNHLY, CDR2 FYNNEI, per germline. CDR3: CATASDRGGTGELFF. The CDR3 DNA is TGTGCCACCGCATCCGACAGGGGGGGTACCGGGGAGCTGTTTTTT.

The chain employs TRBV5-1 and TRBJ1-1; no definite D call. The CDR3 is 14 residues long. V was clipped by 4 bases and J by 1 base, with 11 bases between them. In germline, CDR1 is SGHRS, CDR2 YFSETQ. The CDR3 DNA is TGCGCCAGCAGCCTTTTAGACCAGAACACTGAAGCTTTCTTT. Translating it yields CASSLLDQNTEAFF.

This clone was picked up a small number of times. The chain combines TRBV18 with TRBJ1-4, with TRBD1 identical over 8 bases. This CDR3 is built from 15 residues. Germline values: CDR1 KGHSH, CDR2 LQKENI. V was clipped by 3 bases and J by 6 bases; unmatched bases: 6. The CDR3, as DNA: TGTGCCAGCTCACCGAATCAGGGGGCGGATGAAAAACTGTTTTTT. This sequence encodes CASSPNQGADEKLFF.

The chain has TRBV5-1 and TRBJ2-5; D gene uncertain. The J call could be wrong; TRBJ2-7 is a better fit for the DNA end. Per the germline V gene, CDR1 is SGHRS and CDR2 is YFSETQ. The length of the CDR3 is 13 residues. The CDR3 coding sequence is TGCGCCAGCAGCTTCAGCAGAACCTACGAGCAGTACTTC. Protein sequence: CASSFSRTYEQYF.

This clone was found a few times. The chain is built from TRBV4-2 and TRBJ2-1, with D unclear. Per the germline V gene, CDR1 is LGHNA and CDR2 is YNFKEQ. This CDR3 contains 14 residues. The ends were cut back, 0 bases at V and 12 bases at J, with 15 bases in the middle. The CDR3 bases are TGTGCCAGCAGCCAAGAACAAGGCCCCCGTGGGCAGTTCTTC. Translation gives CASSQEQGPRGQFF.

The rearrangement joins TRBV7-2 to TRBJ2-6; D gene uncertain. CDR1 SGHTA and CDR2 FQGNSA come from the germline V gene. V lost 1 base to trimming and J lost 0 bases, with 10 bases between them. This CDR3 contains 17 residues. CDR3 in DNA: TGTGCCAGCAGCTTAGGGACCGCGAGCTCTGGGGCCAACGTCCTGACTTTC. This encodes CASSLGTASSGANVLTF.

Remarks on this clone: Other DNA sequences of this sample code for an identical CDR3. CDR3 amino acids: CASSPTDTQYF. CDR3 bases: TGTGCCAGCTCACCCACAGATACGCAGTATTTT. V and J are TRBV18 and TRBJ2-3; the D is unclear. Germline CDR1 is KGHSH and CDR2 is LQKENI. Trimming removed 3 bases at V and 2 bases at J, with 0 bases between. The CDR3 sequence is 11 residues long.

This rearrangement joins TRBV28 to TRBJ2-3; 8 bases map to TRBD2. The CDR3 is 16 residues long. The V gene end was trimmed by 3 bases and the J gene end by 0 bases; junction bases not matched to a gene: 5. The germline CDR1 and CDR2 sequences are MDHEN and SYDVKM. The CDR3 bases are TGTGCCAGCAGTTTCCCGGGACTAGATAGCACAGATACGCAGTATTTT. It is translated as CASSFPGLDSTDTQYF.

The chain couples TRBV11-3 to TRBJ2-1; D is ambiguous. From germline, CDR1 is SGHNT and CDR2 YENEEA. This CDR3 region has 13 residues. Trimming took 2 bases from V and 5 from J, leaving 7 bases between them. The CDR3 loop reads CASSLRGHNEQFF. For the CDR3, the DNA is TGTGCCAGCAGCTTACGCGGACACAATGAGCAGTTCTTC. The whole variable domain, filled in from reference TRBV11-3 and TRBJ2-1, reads EAGVVQSPRYKIIEKKQPVAFWCNPISGHNTLYWYLQNLGQGPELLIRYENEEAVDDSQLPKDRFSAERLKGVDSTLKIQPAELGDSAVYLCASSLRGHNEQFFGPGTRLTVL.

DNA for the CDR3: TGTGCCAGTACTCCAGGACAGGCCGGGCGGGACACTGAAGCTTTCTTT. Translated: CASTPGQAGRDTEAFF. J is TRBJ1-1 and V is TRBV19; 7 bases match TRBD1. The CDR3 length is 16 residues. Trimming at V came to 7 bases and at J to 3 bases, leaving 14 bases not matched to a gene. In germline, CDR1 is LNHDA, CDR2 SQIVND (reference sequence). The full variable domain, its missing parts supplied by reference TRBV19 and TRBJ1-1, is DGGITQSPKYLFRKEGQNVTLSCEQNLNHDAMYWYRQDPGQGLRLIYYSQIVNDFQKGDIAEGYSVSREKKESFPLTVTSAQKNPTAFYLCASTPGQAGRDTEAFFGQGTRLTVV.

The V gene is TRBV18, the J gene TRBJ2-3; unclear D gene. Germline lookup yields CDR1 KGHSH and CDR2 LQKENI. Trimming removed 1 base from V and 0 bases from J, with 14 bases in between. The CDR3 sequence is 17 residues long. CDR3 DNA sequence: TGTGCCAGCTCACCACTGGCGGTAGCTGTTAGCACAGATACGCAGTATTTT. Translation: CASSPLAVAVSTDTQYF.

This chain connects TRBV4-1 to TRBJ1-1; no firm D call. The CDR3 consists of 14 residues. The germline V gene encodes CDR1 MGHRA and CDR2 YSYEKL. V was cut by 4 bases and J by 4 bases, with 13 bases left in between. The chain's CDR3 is CASSRGILGTEAFF. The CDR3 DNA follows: TGCGCCAGCAGCCGCGGGATTTTGGGCACTGAAGCTTTCTTT.

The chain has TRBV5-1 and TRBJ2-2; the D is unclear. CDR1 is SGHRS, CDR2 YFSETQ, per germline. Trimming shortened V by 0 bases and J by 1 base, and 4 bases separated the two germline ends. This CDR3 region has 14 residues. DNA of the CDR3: TGCGCCAGCAGCTTGGACGGGAACACCGGGGAGCTGTTTTTT. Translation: CASSLDGNTGELFF.

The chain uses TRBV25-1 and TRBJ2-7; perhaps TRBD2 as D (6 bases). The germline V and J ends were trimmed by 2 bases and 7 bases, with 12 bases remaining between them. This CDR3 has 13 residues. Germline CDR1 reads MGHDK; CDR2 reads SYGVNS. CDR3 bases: TGTGCCAGCAGTGAACTGAGGGGAGGTGAGCAGTACTTC. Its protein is CASSELRGGEQYF.

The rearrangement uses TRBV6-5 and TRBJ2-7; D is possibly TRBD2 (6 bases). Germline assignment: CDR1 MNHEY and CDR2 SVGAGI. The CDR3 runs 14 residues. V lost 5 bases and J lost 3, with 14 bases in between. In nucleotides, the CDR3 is TGTGCCAGCAGTGCCAGCGGGCAGCGCTACGAGCAGTACTTC. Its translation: CASSASGQRYEQYF.

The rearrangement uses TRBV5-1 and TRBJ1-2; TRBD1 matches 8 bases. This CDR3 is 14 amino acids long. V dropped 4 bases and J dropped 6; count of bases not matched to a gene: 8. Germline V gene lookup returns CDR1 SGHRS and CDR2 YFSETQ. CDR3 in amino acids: CASSLRTGTNGYTF. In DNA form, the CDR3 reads TGCGCCAGCAGCCTGAGGACAGGGACGAATGGCTACACCTTC.

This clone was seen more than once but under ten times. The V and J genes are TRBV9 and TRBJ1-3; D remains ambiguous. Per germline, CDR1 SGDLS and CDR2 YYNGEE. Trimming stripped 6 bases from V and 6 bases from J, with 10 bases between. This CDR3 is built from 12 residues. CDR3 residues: CASTANENTIYF. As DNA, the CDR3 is TGTGCCAGCACCGCCAACGAAAACACCATATATTTT.

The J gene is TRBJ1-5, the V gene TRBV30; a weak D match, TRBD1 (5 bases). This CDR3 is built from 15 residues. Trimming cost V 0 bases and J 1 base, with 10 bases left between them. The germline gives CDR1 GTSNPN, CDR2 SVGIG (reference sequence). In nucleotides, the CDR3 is TGTGCCTGGAGTGTAAATTGGGGGAGCAATCAGCCCCAGCATTTT. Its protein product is CAWSVNWGSNQPQHF. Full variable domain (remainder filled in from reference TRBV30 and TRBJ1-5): SQTIHQWPATLVQPVGSPLSLECTVEGTSNPNLYWYRQAAGRGLQLLFYSVGIGQISSEVPQNLSASRPQDRQFILSSKKLLLSDSGFYLCAWSVNWGSNQPQHFGDGTRLSIL.

CDR3 DNA: TGTGCCAGCAGCCCCAGCGGGATCAATGAGCAGTTCTTC. It specifies CASSPSGINEQFF. The chain links TRBV7-2 to TRBJ2-1; 7 nucleotides align to TRBD2. CDR1 is SGHTA, CDR2 FQGNSA, per germline. This CDR3 has 13 residues. Trimming took 5 bases from V and 6 from J; bases not matched to a gene: 4. The full variable domain, completed using reference TRBV7-2 and TRBJ2-1, is GAGVSQSPSNKVTEKGKDVELRCDPISGHTALYWYRQSLGQGLEFLIYFQGNSAPDKSGLPSDRFSAERTGGSVSTLTIQRTQQEDSAVYLCASSPSGINEQFFGPGTRLTVL.

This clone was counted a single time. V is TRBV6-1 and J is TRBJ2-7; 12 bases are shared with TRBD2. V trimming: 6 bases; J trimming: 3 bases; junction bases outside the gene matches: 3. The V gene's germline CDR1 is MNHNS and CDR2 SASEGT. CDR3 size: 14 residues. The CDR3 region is CASSATSGGYEQYF. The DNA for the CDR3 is TGTGCCAGCAGCGCGACTAGCGGGGGCTACGAGCAGTACTTC.

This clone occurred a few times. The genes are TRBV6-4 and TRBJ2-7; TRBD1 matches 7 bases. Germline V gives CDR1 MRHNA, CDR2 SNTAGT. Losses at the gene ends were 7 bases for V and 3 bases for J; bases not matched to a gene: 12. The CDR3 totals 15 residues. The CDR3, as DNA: TGTGCCAGCAAAGAAGGGGGCCAGCCAGACTACGAGCAGTACTTC. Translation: CASKEGGQPDYEQYF.

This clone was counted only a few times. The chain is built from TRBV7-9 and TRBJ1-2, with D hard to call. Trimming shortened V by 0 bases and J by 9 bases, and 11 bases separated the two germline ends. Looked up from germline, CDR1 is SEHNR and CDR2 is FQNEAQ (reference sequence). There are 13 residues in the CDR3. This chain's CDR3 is CASSLAADQRYTF. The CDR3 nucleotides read TGTGCCAGCAGCTTAGCGGCGGATCAACGCTACACCTTC.

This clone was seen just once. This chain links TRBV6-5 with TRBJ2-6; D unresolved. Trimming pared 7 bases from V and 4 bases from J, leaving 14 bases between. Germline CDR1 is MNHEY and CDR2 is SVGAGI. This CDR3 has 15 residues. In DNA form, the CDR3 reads TGTGCCAGCAAACCCTCTCCACCCGGGGCCAACGTCCTGACTTTC. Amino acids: CASKPSPPGANVLTF.

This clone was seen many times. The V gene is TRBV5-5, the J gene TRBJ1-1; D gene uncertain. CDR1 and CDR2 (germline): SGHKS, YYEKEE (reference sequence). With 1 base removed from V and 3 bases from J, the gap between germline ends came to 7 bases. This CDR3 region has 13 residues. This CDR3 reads CASSLMRDTEAFF. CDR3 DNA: TGTGCCAGCAGCTTGATGAGGGACACTGAAGCTTTCTTT.

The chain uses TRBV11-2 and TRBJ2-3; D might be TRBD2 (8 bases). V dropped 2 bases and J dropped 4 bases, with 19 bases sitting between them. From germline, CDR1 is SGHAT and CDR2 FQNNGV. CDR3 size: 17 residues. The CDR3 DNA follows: TGTGCCAGCAGCTTACAGGGGGGGGGACTAGGAGCAGATACGCAGTATTTT. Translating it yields CASSLQGGGLGADTQYF.

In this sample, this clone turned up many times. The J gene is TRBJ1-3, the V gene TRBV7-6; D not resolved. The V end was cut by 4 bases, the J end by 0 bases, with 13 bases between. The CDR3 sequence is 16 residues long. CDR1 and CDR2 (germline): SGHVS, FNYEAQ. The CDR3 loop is CASSWLVRGSGNTIYF. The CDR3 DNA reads TGTGCCAGCAGCTGGTTGGTTCGGGGCTCTGGAAACACCATATATTTT.